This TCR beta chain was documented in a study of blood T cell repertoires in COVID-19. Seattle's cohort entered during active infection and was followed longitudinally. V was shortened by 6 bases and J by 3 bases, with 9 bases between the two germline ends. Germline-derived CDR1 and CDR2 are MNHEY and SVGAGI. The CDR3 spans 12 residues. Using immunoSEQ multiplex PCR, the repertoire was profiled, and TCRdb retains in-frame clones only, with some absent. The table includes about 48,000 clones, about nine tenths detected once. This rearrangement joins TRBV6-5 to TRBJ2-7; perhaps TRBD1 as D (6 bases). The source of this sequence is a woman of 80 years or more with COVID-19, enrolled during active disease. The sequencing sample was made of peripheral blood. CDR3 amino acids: CASSWDIYEQYF. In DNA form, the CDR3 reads TGTGCCAGCAGCTGGGACATCTACGAGCAGTACTTC.